This TCR beta chain was sequenced for a study of regulatory T cells in long-lasting Graves disease. Construction of TCR beta libraries relied on iRepertoire HTBI primers and on Arm-PCR targeting CDR3 regions. TCRdb used MiXCR to reprocess the multiplex PCR reads, holding one entry per CDR3 protein. The sample includes around 430,000 distinct CDR3 sequences, approximately 22% seen only once; the top ten take around 12%. V was cut by 3 bases and J by 8 bases, with 11 bases left in between. Germline CDR1 and CDR2: SGHKS and YYEKEE (reference sequence). The CDR3 totals 13 residues. Comment on this clonotype: Its matching antigen is unknown.

The study's findings and limits: Public clonotype sharing was higher in persistent than newly diagnosed patients.

Time point denoted: persistent/refractory GD, antithyroid drugs over 5 years with positive TRAb. TCR sequences were obtained from RNA taken from PBMCs. Patients were enrolled at an endocrinology department in Xi'an, China. Into tubes containing EDTA, 7.5 to 9.5 milliliters of peripheral blood were drawn. This TCR derives from a female donor with Graves disease. The rearrangement links TRBV5-5 to TRBJ1-4, with D perhaps matching TRBD1 (5 bases). The starting material was peripheral blood mononuclear cells (PBMCs), obtained when the disease was refractory, from a patient treated with antithyroid drugs. CDR3 sequence reads: CASSYTGGEKLFF. The CDR3 DNA is TGTGCCAGCAGCTACACCGGGGGGGAAAAACTGTTTTTT.